This TCR beta chain was identified during a study of OX40 agonist ivuxolimab in advanced cancers. Points on this clone: The antigen is not known.

CDR1 WNHNN and CDR2 SYGVQD come from the germline V gene (reference sequence). The V and J ends lost 2 bases and 2 bases respectively, with 7 bases between them. The CDR3 contains 14 residues. The study's findings and limits: Relative to CD4+, CD8+ T cells held more expanded clones on average.

Only in-frame clones appear in the TCRdb table, and some are missing; sequencing was by immunoSEQ multiplex PCR. The table lists 70,000 or so clones, 75% to 90% of them singletons. Material: CD4+ or CD8+ T cells sorted from blood, obtained in a trial of the OX40 agonist ivuxolimab. V is TRBV10-1 and J is TRBJ2-1; D call uncertain. This clonotype originated in an adult with an advanced solid tumor such as melanoma, head and neck, liver or kidney cancer. Here the CDR3 reads CASSERVPYNEQFF. The CDR3 region has the DNA TGCGCCAGCAGTGAGAGGGTACCCTACAATGAGCAGTTCTTC.